A single sample gave rise to the 2 T cell receptor beta chains below, sequenced in a study of vaccination and CD4 T cells after COVID-19. Researchers used the Oncomine TCR Beta short-read assay to sequence DNA from cultured CD4+ T cells. Each CDR3 protein is one row after TCRdb ran MiXCR on the PCR reads. The sample records about 8,300 distinct CDR3 sequences, roughly three quarters being singletons. Their recognized antigens are unknown. Treatment noted: roughly ten-day PBMC culture with coronavirus spike peptide pools or control peptides (ViraFEST assay). Sequences were obtained from CD4+ T cells from blood, cultured in vitro. These receptor sequences come from a human donor who had recovered from COVID-19.

This clonotype was found a few times. The J gene is TRBJ2-1, the V gene TRBV15; 14 bases are a match to TRBD2. The germline V gene has CDR1 LNHNV and CDR2 YYDKDF (reference sequence). Trimming took 0 bases from V and 5 from J; bases not matched to a gene: 9. This CDR3 is 19 amino acids long. CDR3 DNA: TGTGCCACCAGCAGAGATGGAGGGACTAGCGGGGGTTATAACAATGAGCAGTTCTTC. It specifies CATSRDGGTSGGYNNEQFF.

This chain links TRBV19 with TRBJ2-3; possibly TRBD1 for D (6 bases). The CDR3 runs 13 residues. Trimming cost V 9 bases and J 2 bases, with 12 bases left between them. CDR1 is LNHDA, CDR2 SQIVND, per germline (reference sequence). CDR3 nucleotide sequence: TGTGCCAGCGAAGACAGGTTCACAGATACGCAGTATTTT. Its protein product is CASEDRFTDTQYF. Using reference TRBV19 and TRBJ2-3 for the parts outside the CDR3, the full variable domain is DGGITQSPKYLFRKEGQNVTLSCEQNLNHDAMYWYRQDPGQGLRLIYYSQIVNDFQKGDIAEGYSVSREKKESFPLTVTSAQKNPTAFYLCASEDRFTDTQYFGPGTRLTVL.